Listed below are T cell receptor beta chains from one sample, sequenced in a study of CD8 T cells in ankylosing spondylitis. A single record per CDR3 protein comes from TCRdb applying MiXCR to the 5' RACE reads. The repertoire has 800,000 to 900,000 distinct CDR3 sequences, about 12% of them found once; the top ten carry about 0.5%. Input material: blood, either unsorted or a sorted T cell fraction (not recorded which). The receptors shown here come from a male donor with ankylosing spondylitis. Both conserved end residues are part of each CDR3. The order of the fields is D gene, V gene, clone size, J gene, CDR3 DNA, CDR3 protein. D genes are given only for firm matches. Expanded clones are given a class, and other clones once, few, many or no size at all.

NA	TRBV5-6	NA	TRBJ1-1	TGTGCCAGCAGCTACCCCCCGGGAGAAGCTTTCTTT	CASSYPPGEAFF
NA	TRBV6-1	NA	TRBJ1-1	TGTGCCAGCAACACTAAGGACAGCGAGAACACTGAAGCTTTCTTT	CASNTKDSENTEAFF
NA	TRBV25-1	NA	TRBJ1-2	TGTGCCAGCAGTGAAGGGGCCCGCTATGGCTACACCTTC	CASSEGARYGYTF
TRBD2	TRBV28	few	TRBJ2-7	TGTGCCAGCAGCGCGAGGGGTAGCGGGGCCTACGAGCAGTACTTC	CASSARGSGAYEQYF
TRBD1	TRBV4-3	NA	TRBJ1-6	TGCGCCAGCAGCCAACACCCGGGACAGACTAATTCACCCCTCCACTTT	CASSQHPGQTNSPLHF
TRBD1	TRBV10-3	few	TRBJ2-7	TGTGCCATCAGTGAACCGGGACAGAGTACCTACGAGCAGTACTTC	CAISEPGQSTYEQYF
TRBD2	TRBV28	few	TRBJ2-3	TGTGCCAGCGGCCAACTGGCGGGAGGCACAGATACGCAGTATTTT	CASGQLAGGTDTQYF
TRBD1	TRBV12-3/TRBV12-4	NA	TRBJ1-2	TGTGCCAGCAGATGGACAGGCTCAAGTGGCTACACCTTC	CASRWTGSSGYTF
NA	TRBV20-1	few	TRBJ2-1	TGCAGTGCCTCCAGGTACCAGCGGCAGAGCAATGAGCAGTTCTTC	CSASRYQRQSNEQFF
NA	TRBV6-1	NA	TRBJ1-4	TGTGCCAGCAACCGACAGCAGAATGAAAAACTGTTTTTT	CASNRQQNEKLFF
NA	TRBV20-1	many	TRBJ2-7	TGCAGTGGCGGTAAGGGATACGAGCAGTACTTC	CSGGKGYEQYF
NA	TRBV20-1	NA	TRBJ2-7	TGCAGTGCTCTCCACGGCATTTACGAGCAGTACTTC	CSALHGIYEQYF
TRBD1	TRBV29-1	many	TRBJ2-3	TGCAGCGTCAACAGGGGATCCGATACGCAGTATTTT	CSVNRGSDTQYF
NA	TRBV6-1	NA	TRBJ2-2	TGTGCCAGCGGGAGGAGGGAGGTTAGTGCCGGGGAGCTGTTTTTT	CASGRREVSAGELFF
TRBD1	TRBV7-2	NA	TRBJ2-7	TGTGCCAGCAGCTTAGTTTGGACAGGGGGCGGCTACGAGCAGTACTTC	CASSLVWTGGGYEQYF
NA	TRBV20-1	many	TRBJ1-2	TGCAGTGCTAGAGACATGCAGAACTATGGCTACACCTTC	CSARDMQNYGYTF
NA	TRBV12-3/TRBV12-4	many	TRBJ1-1	TGTGCCAGCAGCCCTCCGTACAGGGATCGGGCTTTCTTT	CASSPPYRDRAFF
NA	TRBV20-1	few	TRBJ1-1	TGCAGTGCTAGAGAAATGGGATTCCGGGAGTCAGGAGCTTTCTTT	CSAREMGFRESGAFF
NA	TRBV6-2/TRBV6-3	few	TRBJ1-2	TGTGCCAGCAGTTACCCCGACACAATCTATGGCTACACCTTC	CASSYPDTIYGYTF
NA	TRBV20-1	few	TRBJ2-5	TGCAGTGCTAGTCGGGTTAGGGAGACCCAGTACTTC	CSASRVRETQYF
NA	TRBV20-1	few	TRBJ1-4	TGCAGTGCTAGAGTGGGCGAGGGGGCAACTAATGAAAAACTGTTTTTT	CSARVGEGATNEKLFF
NA	TRBV20-1	few	TRBJ2-7	TGCAGTGCTAGAGAATCAGCTACTCACGAGCAGTACTTC	CSARESATHEQYF
TRBD1	TRBV7-9	NA	TRBJ1-1	TGTGCCAGCAGCTCACACAGGGGCAAAACTGAAGCTTTCTTT	CASSSHRGKTEAFF
TRBD1	TRBV27	NA	TRBJ1-3	TGTGCCAGCAGTTTAGGGACAGGGGACGTTGACACCATATATTTT	CASSLGTGDVDTIYF
NA	TRBV7-2	NA	TRBJ2-1	TGTGCCAGCAGCTTAGCAGGATCGGGTGTTTACAATGAGCAGTTCTTC	CASSLAGSGVYNEQFF
TRBD1	TRBV9	NA	TRBJ2-7	TGTGCCAGCAGCGTAGGGACAGGTTTTTTCGAGCAGTACTTC	CASSVGTGFFEQYF
NA	TRBV6-1	few	TRBJ2-1	TGTGCCAGCACCTCGACTTCCAGCTCCTACAATGAGCAGTTCTTC	CASTSTSSSYNEQFF
NA	TRBV20-1	many	TRBJ2-7	TGCAGTGCTAGAGCTGGAGGGCGGGCCGGATCCTACGAGCAGTACTTC	CSARAGGRAGSYEQYF
NA	TRBV28	few	TRBJ2-1	TGTGCCAGCAGTTTAGGTGGGGATGCCGATGAGCAGTTCTTC	CASSLGGDADEQFF
NA	TRBV4-3	many	TRBJ2-7	TGCGCCAGCAGCCATTCTTCCCTACGGGAGGAGCAGTACTTC	CASSHSSLREEQYF
NA	TRBV5-1	NA	TRBJ2-3	TGCGCCAGCAGCAATACACAGAGGTCTAGCACAGATACGCAGTATTTT	CASSNTQRSSTDTQYF
TRBD2	TRBV12-3/TRBV12-4	few	TRBJ2-1	TGTGCCAGCAGTTTAGCGCTTTTGGGAGCGGGGGATTACAATGAGCAGTTCTTC	CASSLALLGAGDYNEQFF
TRBD2	TRBV14	NA	TRBJ2-1	TGTGCCAGCAGCCAAGATCCTAGCGGGACTTACAATGAGCAGTTCTTC	CASSQDPSGTYNEQFF
TRBD2	TRBV20-1	NA	TRBJ2-7	TGCAGTGCTCGGCCTAGCGGGTTGTACGAGCAGTACTTC	CSARPSGLYEQYF
NA	TRBV7-9	few	TRBJ2-1	TGTGCCAGCAGCTTCGCCGGTCAGGGCCGGCATGAGCAGTTCTTC	CASSFAGQGRHEQFF
NA	TRBV5-1	many	TRBJ2-7	TGCGCCAGCAGCTTGGAGTCGGGGATCACCAACTACGAGCAGTACTTC	CASSLESGITNYEQYF
NA	TRBV25-1	few	TRBJ1-4	TGTGCCAGCAGTGAACTGGTACAGATGTCAACTAATGAAAAACTGTTTTTT	CASSELVQMSTNEKLFF
TRBD1	TRBV6-5	many	TRBJ1-2	TGTGCCAGCAGTTTCGCAGGGGGTAGAGGCTACACCTTC	CASSFAGGRGYTF
NA	TRBV12-3/TRBV12-4	few	TRBJ2-7	TGTGCCAGCAGTTTGCAGGGTAAGGGATACGAGCAGTACTTC	CASSLQGKGYEQYF
NA	TRBV12-3/TRBV12-4	many	TRBJ1-1	TGTGCCAGCAGTTCCCAGTCAGGGAGTACTGAAGCTTTCTTT	CASSSQSGSTEAFF
TRBD1	TRBV2	few	TRBJ1-2	TGTGCCAGCAGTAGTTCGGGACAGGGGAACTATGGCTACACCTTC	CASSSSGQGNYGYTF
TRBD2	TRBV7-2	NA	TRBJ2-7	TGTGCCAGCAGCGGGACTATGTTCTACGAGCAGTACTTC	CASSGTMFYEQYF
NA	TRBV7-2	many	TRBJ2-3	TGTGCCAGCAGCTTAGCCCTAGGGGTGAGAGATACGCAGTATTTT	CASSLALGVRDTQYF
NA	TRBV27	NA	TRBJ2-1	TGTGCCAGCAGTTTGGAGGGTAGTAAAAATGAGCAGTTCTTC	CASSLEGSKNEQFF
NA	TRBV7-2	NA	TRBJ2-7	TGTGCCAGCAGCACCCTGGGGGGCAGGGTGTCCCCGGTTCAGTACTTC	CASSTLGGRVSPVQYF
NA	TRBV5-1	NA	TRBJ1-1	TGCGCCAGCAGCTTATTCATAGGCAGCGGGAACACTGAAGCTTTCTTT	CASSLFIGSGNTEAFF
NA	TRBV4-3	many	TRBJ1-2	TGCGCCAGCAGCCAAGAAAGGGGACTCAACTATGGCTACACCTTC	CASSQERGLNYGYTF
TRBD2	TRBV4-3	many	TRBJ2-1	TGCGCCAGCAGCCAAGTTAGCGGGGGCTACAATGAGCAGTTCTTC	CASSQVSGGYNEQFF